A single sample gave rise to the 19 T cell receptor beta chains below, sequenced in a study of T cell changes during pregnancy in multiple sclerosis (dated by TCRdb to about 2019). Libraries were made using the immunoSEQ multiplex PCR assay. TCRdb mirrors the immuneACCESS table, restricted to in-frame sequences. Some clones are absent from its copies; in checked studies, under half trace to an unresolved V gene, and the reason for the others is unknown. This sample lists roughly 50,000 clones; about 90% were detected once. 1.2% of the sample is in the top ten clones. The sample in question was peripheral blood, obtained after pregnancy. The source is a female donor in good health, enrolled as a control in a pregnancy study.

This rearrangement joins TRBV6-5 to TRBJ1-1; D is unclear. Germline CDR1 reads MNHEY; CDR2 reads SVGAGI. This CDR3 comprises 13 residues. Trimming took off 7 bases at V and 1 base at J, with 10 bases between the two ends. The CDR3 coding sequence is TGTGCCAGCACCCGGGAGGGGAACACTGAAGCTTTCTTT. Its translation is CASTREGNTEAFF.

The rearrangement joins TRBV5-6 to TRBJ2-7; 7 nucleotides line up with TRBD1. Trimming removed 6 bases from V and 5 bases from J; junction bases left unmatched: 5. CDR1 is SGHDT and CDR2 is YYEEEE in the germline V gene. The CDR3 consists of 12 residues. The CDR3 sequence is CASTFQGDEQYF. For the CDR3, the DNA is TGTGCCAGCACCTTTCAGGGGGACGAGCAGTACTTC.

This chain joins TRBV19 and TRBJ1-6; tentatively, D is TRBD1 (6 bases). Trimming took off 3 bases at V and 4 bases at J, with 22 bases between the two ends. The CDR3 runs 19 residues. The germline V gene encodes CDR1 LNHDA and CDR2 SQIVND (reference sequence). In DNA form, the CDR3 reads TGTGCCAGTAGTATTGGAAGGGGGAAGAGACTTACTTATAATTCACCCCTCCACTTT. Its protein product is CASSIGRGKRLTYNSPLHF.

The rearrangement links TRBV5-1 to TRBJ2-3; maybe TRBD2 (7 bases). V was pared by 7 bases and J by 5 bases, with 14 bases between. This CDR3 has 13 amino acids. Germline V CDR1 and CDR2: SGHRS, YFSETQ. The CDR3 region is CASEKGGGDTQYF. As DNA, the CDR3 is TGCGCCAGCGAAAAGGGGGGGGGAGATACGCAGTATTTT.

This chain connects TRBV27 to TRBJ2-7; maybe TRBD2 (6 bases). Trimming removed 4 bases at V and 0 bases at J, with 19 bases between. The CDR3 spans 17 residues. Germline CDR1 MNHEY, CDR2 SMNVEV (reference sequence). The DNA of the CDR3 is TGTGCCAGCAGTTCCATATTCGGGGGACCCCGCTCCTACGAGCAGTACTTC. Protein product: CASSSIFGGPRSYEQYF.

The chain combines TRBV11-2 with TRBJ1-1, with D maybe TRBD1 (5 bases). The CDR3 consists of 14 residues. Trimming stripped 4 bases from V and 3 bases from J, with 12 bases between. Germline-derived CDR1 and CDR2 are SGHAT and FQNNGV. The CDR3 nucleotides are TGTGCCAGCAGCTCGATCGGGGGGTACACTGAAGCTTTCTTT. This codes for CASSSIGGYTEAFF. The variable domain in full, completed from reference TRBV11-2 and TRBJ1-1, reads EAGVAQSPRYKIIEKRQSVAFWCNPISGHATLYWYQQILGQGPKLLIQFQNNGVVDDSQLPKDRFSAERLKGVDSTLKIQPAKLEDSAVYLCASSSIGGYTEAFFGQGTRLTVV.

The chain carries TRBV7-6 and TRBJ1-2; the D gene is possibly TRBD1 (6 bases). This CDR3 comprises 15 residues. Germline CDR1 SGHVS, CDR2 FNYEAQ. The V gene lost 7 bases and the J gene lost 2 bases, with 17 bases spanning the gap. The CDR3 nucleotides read TGTGCCAGCACCCCAAGGGCAGGGGCAAACTATGGCTACACCTTC. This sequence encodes CASTPRAGANYGYTF.

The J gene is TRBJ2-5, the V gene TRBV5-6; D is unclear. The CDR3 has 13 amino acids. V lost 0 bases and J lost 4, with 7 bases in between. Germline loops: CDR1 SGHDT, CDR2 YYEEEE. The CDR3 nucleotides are TGTGCCAGCAGCTTGGGGCCCCGAGAGACCCAGTACTTC. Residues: CASSLGPRETQYF.

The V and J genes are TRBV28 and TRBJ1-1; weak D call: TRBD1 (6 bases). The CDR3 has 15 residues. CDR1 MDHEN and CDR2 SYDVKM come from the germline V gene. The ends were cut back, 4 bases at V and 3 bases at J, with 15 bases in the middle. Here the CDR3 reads CASSSAGTKDTEAFF. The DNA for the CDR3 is TGTGCCAGCAGTTCGGCCGGGACAAAGGACACTGAAGCTTTCTTT.

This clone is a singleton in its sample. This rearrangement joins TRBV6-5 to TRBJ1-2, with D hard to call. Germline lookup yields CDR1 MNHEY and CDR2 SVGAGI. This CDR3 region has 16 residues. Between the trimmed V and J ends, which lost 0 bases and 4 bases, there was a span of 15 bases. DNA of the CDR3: TGTGCCAGCAGTTACTCTAGGCGGAATACTCGCTATGGCTACACCTTC. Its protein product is CASSYSRRNTRYGYTF.

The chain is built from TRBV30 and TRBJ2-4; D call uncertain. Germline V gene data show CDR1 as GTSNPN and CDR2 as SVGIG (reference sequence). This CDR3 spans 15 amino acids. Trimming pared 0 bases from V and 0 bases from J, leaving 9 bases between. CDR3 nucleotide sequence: TGTGCCTGGAGTGTACCGGTCCTAGCCAAAAACATTCAGTACTTC. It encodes CAWSVPVLAKNIQYF.

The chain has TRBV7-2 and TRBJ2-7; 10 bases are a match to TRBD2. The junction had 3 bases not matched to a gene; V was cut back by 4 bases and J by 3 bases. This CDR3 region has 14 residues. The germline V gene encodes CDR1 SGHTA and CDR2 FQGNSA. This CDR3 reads CASSWTSGGYEQYF. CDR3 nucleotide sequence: TGTGCCAGCAGCTGGACTAGCGGAGGCTACGAGCAGTACTTC.

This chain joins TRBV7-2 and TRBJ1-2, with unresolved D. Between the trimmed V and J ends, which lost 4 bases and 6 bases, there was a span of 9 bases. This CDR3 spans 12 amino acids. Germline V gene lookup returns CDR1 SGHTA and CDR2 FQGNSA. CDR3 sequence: CASSYSSHGYTF. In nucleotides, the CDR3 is TGTGCCAGCAGCTACTCCTCTCATGGCTACACCTTC.

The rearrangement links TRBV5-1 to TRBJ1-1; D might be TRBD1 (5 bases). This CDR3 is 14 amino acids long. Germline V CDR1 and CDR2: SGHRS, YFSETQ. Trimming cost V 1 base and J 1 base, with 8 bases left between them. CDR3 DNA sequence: TGCGCCAGCAGCTTGCAGGGAACGAACACTGAAGCTTTCTTT. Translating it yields CASSLQGTNTEAFF.

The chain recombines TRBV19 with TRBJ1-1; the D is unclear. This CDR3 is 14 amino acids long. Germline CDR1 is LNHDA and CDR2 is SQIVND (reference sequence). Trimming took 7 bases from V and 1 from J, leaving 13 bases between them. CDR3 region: CASNTGSGNTEAFF. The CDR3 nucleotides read TGTGCCAGTAATACCGGGAGTGGGAACACTGAAGCTTTCTTT.

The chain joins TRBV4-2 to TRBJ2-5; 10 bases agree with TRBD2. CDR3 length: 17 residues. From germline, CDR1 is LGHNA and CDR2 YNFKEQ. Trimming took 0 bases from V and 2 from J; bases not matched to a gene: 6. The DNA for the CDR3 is TGTGCCAGCAGCCAAGATCCCAGCGGGGGGGGGCAAGAGACCCAGTACTTC. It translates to CASSQDPSGGGQETQYF.

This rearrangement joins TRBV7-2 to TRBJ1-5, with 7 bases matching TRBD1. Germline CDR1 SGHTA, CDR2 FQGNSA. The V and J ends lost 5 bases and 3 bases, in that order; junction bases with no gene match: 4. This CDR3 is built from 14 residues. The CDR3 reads CASSLGQINQPQHF. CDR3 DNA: TGTGCCAGCAGCCTGGGACAGATCAATCAGCCCCAGCATTTT.

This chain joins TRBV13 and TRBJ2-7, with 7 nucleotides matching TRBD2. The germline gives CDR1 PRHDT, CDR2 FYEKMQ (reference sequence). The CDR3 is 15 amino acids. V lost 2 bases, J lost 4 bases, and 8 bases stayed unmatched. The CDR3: CASSLSGGFSYEQYF. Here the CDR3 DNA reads TGTGCCAGCAGCTTATCGGGGGGTTTTTCGTACGAGCAGTACTTC.

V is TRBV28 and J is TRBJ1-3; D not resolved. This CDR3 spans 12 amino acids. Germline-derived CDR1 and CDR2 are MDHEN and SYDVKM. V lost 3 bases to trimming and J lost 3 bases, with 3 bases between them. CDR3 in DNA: TGTGCCAGCAGTTTTCGTGGAAACACCATATATTTT. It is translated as CASSFRGNTIYF.